This T cell receptor beta chain is drawn from a study of T cell repertoires in cytomegalovirus infection. General observations from the study: The response measured ex vivo was dominated by TCR beta clonotypes (HLA-C-restricted and CMV-specific).

The ends lost 7 bases at V and 6 bases at J; junction bases unmatched: 8. Germline CDR1 and CDR2: SNHLY and FYNNEI. CDR3 length: 14 residues. Concerning this clonotype itself: What it recognizes is unknown.

TCRdb re-analysed the reads in MiXCR, keeping a single row per CDR3 protein. The sample has around 71,000 distinct CDR3 sequences, 20% seen once; the top ten hold roughly two thirds. This receptor was taken from a human donor in good health (CMV status not recorded). Some clones in this sample may be carry-over from other donors' samples. The rearrangement links TRBV2 to TRBJ2-3; 9 nucleotides align to TRBD1. This specimen was CD8+ T cells from cultured PBMCs, taken from culture after CMV antigen stimulation. CDR3 sequence: CASTPIGQGDTQYF. The CDR3 region has the DNA TGTGCCAGCACCCCCATTGGACAGGGGGATACGCAGTATTTT.